The rows below give T cell receptor beta chains drawn from one sample of a study of blood T cell repertoires in COVID-19. Profiling relied on immunoSEQ multiplex PCR, and the TCRdb table lists in-frame clones only, not all of them. The sample lists 180,000 or so clones; over 80% were seen once. Input material: PBMCs or T cells enriched from blood (not recorded which). These receptors were obtained from a woman in her 50s who had recovered from COVID-19. Both conserved end residues are trimmed from each CDR3.

>TRBV6-6|TRBJ1-5
ASSPHTENQPQH
>TRBV4-2|TRBJ2-1
ASSSRGQVINEQF
>TRBV19|TRBJ1-1
ASSIRTGGTEAF
>TRBV2|TRBJ2-3
ASPIGLAGGLGTDTQY
>TRBV6-2/TRBV6-3|TRBJ2-1
ASSYLSSVDEQF
>TRBV7-8|TRBJ1-1
ASSARGGRWTEAF
>TRBV4-1|TRBJ2-3
ASSQPLAGALDTQY
>TRBV5-1|TRBJ1-2
ASSVSVNYGYT
>TRBV9|TRBJ1-6
ASSVRTGDSPLH
>TRBV30|TRBJ2-3
AASGRADTQY
>TRBV29-1|TRBJ1-5
SVEGGVGQPQH
>TRBV18|TRBJ2-3
ASSPRQGAGDTQY
>TRBV28|TRBJ1-4
ASSPGGASNEKLF
>TRBV18|TRBJ2-1
ASSPGTSNEQF